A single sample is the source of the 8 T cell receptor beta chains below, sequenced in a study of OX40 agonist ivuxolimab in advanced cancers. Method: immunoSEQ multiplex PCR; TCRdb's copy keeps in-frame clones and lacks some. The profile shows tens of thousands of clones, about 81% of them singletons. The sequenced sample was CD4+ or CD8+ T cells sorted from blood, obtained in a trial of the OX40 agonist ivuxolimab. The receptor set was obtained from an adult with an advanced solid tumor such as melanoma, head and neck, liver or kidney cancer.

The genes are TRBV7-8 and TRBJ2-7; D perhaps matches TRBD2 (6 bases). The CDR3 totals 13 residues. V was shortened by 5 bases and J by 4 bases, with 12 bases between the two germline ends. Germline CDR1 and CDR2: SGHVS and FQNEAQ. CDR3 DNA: TGTGCCAGCAGCCAAGGGGAGGTTTACGAGCAGTACTTC. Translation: CASSQGEVYEQYF. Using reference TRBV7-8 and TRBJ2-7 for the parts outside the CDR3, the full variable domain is GAGVSQSPRYKVAKRGQDVALRCDPISGHVSLFWYQQALGQGPEFLTYFQNEAQLDKSGLPSDRFFAERPEGSVSTLKIQRTQQEDSAVYLCASSQGEVYEQYFGPGTRLTVT.

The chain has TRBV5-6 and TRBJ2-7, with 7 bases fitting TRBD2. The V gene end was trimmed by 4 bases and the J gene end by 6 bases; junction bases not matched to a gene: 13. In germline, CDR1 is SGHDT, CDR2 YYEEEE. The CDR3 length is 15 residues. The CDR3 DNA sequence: TGTGCCAGCAGCCCCCCTACGCGGGGGTTTGGCGAGCAGTACTTC. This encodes CASSPPTRGFGEQYF.

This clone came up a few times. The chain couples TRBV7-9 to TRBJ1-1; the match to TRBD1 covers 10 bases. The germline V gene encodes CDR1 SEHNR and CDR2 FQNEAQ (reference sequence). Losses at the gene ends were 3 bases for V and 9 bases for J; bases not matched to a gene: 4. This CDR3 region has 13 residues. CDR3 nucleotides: TGTGCCAGCAGCTTGGGGACAGGGGAGAAAGCTTTCTTT. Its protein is CASSLGTGEKAFF. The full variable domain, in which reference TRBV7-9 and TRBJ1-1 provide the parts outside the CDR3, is DTGVSQNPRHKITKRGQNVTFRCDPISEHNRLYWYRQTLGQGPEFLTYFQNEAQLEKSRLLSDRFSAERPKGSFSTLEIQRTEQGDSAMYLCASSLGTGEKAFFGQGTRLTVV.

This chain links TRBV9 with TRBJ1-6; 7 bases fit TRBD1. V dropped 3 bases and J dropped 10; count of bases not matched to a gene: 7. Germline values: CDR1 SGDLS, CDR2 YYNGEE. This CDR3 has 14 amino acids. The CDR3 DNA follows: TGTGCCAGCAGCGCGAGACAGGGAGGCTCACCCCTCCACTTT. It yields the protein CASSARQGGSPLHF. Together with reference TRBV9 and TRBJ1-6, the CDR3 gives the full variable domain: DSGVTQTPKHLITATGQRVTLRCSPRSGDLSVYWYQQSLDQGLQFLIQYYNGEERAKGNILERFSAQQFPDLHSELNLSSLELGDSALYFCASSARQGGSPLHFGNGTRLTVT.

The CDR3 coding sequence is TGTGCCAGCAGCCCGCCGAAGTGGTATAGCAATCAGCCCCAGCATTTT. This sequence encodes CASSPPKWYSNQPQHF. The chain carries TRBV28 and TRBJ1-5, with unresolved D. V lost 6 bases, J lost 0 bases, and 15 bases lay in between. The CDR3 runs 16 residues. Germline V gene sequence: CDR1 MDHEN, CDR2 SYDVKM. Together with reference TRBV28 and TRBJ1-5, the CDR3 gives the full variable domain: DVKVTQSSRYLVKRTGEKVFLECVQDMDHENMFWYRQDPGLGLRLIYFSYDVKMKEKGDIPEGYSVSREKKERFSLILESASTNQTSMYLCASSPPKWYSNQPQHFGDGTRLSIL.

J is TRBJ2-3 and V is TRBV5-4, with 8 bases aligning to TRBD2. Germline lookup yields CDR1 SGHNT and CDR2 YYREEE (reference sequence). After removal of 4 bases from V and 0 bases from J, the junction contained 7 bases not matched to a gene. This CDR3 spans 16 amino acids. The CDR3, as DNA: TGTGCCAGCAGCGCGGGACTAGAGGTGAGCACAGATACGCAGTATTTT. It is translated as CASSAGLEVSTDTQYF.

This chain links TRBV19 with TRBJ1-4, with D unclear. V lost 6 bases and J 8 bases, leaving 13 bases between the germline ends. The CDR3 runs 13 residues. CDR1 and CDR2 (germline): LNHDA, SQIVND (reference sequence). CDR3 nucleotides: TGTGCCAGTAGCCCCGTGACCTGGGAAAAACTGTTTTTT. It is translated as CASSPVTWEKLFF.

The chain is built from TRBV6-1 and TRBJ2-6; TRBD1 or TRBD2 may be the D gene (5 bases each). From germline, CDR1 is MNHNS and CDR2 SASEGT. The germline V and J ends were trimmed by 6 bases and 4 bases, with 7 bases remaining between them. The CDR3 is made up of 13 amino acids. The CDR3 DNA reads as TGTGCCAGCAGAGGGGACGGGGCCAACGTCCTGACTTTC. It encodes CASRGDGANVLTF.